The next 24 T cell receptor beta chains were all read from a single sample in a study of blood T cell repertoires in COVID-19. Profiled with immunoSEQ multiplex PCR; TCRdb holds only in-frame clones, not every one. Found here are over 150,000 clones, roughly 84% of them singletons; the top ten hold around an eighth. Sequenced input: peripheral blood. The receptors were sampled from a man aged 18 to 30 with active or convalescent COVID-19.

The chain combines TRBV7-2 with TRBJ2-7; 7 bases align to TRBD2. The CDR3 is 16 residues long. Per germline, CDR1 SGHTA and CDR2 FQGNSA. Losses at the gene ends were 5 bases for V and 4 bases for J; bases not matched to a gene: 14. In nucleotides, the CDR3 is TGTGCCAGCAGCCCAGCGGGACTCGGTCTGATTTACGAGCAGTACTTC. Its translation is CASSPAGLGLIYEQYF.

The chain uses TRBV5-6 and TRBJ2-7; TRBD2 matches at 10 bases. J gave up 0 bases and V 1 base, and 1 base lay outside the gene matches. The CDR3 covers 15 residues. Per germline, CDR1 SGHDT and CDR2 YYEEEE. The CDR3, as DNA: TGTGCCAGCAGCTTGCGGACTAGCGGCTCCTACGAGCAGTACTTC. Its translation is CASSLRTSGSYEQYF.

The chain couples TRBV6-6 to TRBJ2-5, with 7 bases aligning to TRBD2. Germline V gene lookup returns CDR1 MNHNY and CDR2 SVGAGI (reference sequence). This CDR3 has 15 amino acids. Trimming cost V 2 bases and J 0 bases; bases outside gene matches: 3. The CDR3 is CASSYAGDYQETQYF. For the CDR3, the DNA is TGTGCCAGCAGTTACGCGGGGGATTACCAAGAGACCCAGTACTTC.

V gene TRBV19 combines with J gene TRBJ1-1; TRBD1 is a possible D gene (5 bases). The germline V gene has CDR1 LNHDA and CDR2 SQIVND (reference sequence). The CDR3 covers 14 residues. V dropped 5 bases and J dropped 3 bases, with 13 bases sitting between them. The CDR3 protein is CASSFQGFDTEAFF. DNA of the CDR3: TGTGCCAGTAGTTTCCAGGGTTTCGACACTGAAGCTTTCTTT.

V and J are TRBV5-5 and TRBJ2-7, with D uncertain. The germline gives CDR1 SGHKS, CDR2 YYEKEE (reference sequence). This CDR3 spans 12 amino acids. The germline V and J ends were trimmed by 1 base and 3 bases, with 5 bases remaining between them. DNA of the CDR3: TGTGCCAGCAGCTTGAACAACTACGAGCAGTACTTC. Encoded protein: CASSLNNYEQYF. The full variable domain, its missing parts supplied by reference TRBV5-5 and TRBJ2-7, is DAGVTQSPTHLIKTRGQQVTLRCSPISGHKSVSWYQQVLGQGPQFIFQYYEKEERGRGNFPDRFSARQFPNYSSELNVNALLLGDSALYLCASSLNNYEQYFGPGTRLTVT.

V and J are TRBV15 and TRBJ1-1; no clear D. With 1 base removed from V and 1 base from J, the gap between germline ends came to 7 bases. Per germline, CDR1 LNHNV and CDR2 YYDKDF (reference sequence). CDR3 size: 14 residues. CDR3 bases: TGTGCCACCAGCAGAGGCGGCAAGAACACTGAAGCTTTCTTT. Translated, it gives CATSRGGKNTEAFF.

This chain joins TRBV5-6 and TRBJ1-5; TRBD1 is a possible D gene (5 bases). Germline assignment: CDR1 SGHDT and CDR2 YYEEEE. V was cut by 2 bases and J by 9 bases, with 12 bases left in between. The CDR3 covers 13 residues. In nucleotides, the CDR3 is TGTGCCAGCAGCTTTTCGGGCGGGGGGCCCCAGCATTTT. It yields the protein CASSFSGGGPQHF.

The V and J genes are TRBV7-2 and TRBJ2-1; 8 nucleotides agree with TRBD2. This CDR3 has 17 residues. Trimming cost V 0 bases and J 4 bases; bases outside gene matches: 8. Germline CDR1 reads SGHTA; CDR2 reads FQGNSA. The CDR3 DNA follows: TGTGCCAGCAGCTTAGCTCCCGGACTAGCTTCTTACAATGAGCAGTTCTTC. Amino acid sequence: CASSLAPGLASYNEQFF. The full variable domain, completed using reference TRBV7-2 and TRBJ2-1, is GAGVSQSPSNKVTEKGKDVELRCDPISGHTALYWYRQSLGQGLEFLIYFQGNSAPDKSGLPSDRFSAERTGGSVSTLTIQRTQQEDSAVYLCASSLAPGLASYNEQFFGPGTRLTVL.

The V and J genes are TRBV5-4 and TRBJ1-2; the D gene is possibly TRBD1 (5 bases). The ends were cut back, 0 bases at V and 2 bases at J, with 8 bases in the middle. This CDR3 spans 14 amino acids. CDR1 is SGHNT and CDR2 is YYREEE in the germline V gene (reference sequence). The CDR3 here is CASSLDRKNYGYTF. CDR3 DNA sequence: TGTGCCAGCAGCTTGGACAGGAAGAACTATGGCTACACCTTC.

The chain joins TRBV6-6 to TRBJ2-2, with TRBD1 matching over 11 bases. J lost 5 bases, V lost 5 bases, and 7 bases had no gene match. Germline CDR1 reads MNHNY; CDR2 reads SVGAGI (reference sequence). The CDR3 is 16 amino acids. CDR3 amino acids: CASSLGTGGRTGELFF. The CDR3 nucleotides are TGTGCCAGCAGTCTTGGGACAGGGGGTAGAACCGGGGAGCTGTTTTTT.

This clone was counted a few times. The CDR3 reads CASSELGFGTGGRETQYF. The CDR3 bases are TGTGCCAGCAGTGAATTAGGCTTTGGAACAGGGGGCCGGGAGACCCAGTACTTC. The V call is TRBV6-1, the J call TRBJ2-5; 9 bases map to TRBD1. The CDR3 runs to 18 residues. Germline assignment: CDR1 MNHNS and CDR2 SASEGT. V lost 2 bases to trimming and J lost 5 bases; unmatched junction nucleotides: 15.

This clone was counted only a few times. The rearrangement links TRBV5-4 to TRBJ1-4; no reliable D call. The CDR3 length is 16 residues. The ends were cut back, 4 bases at V and 0 bases at J, with 13 bases in the middle. Germline V CDR1 and CDR2: SGHNT, YYREEE (reference sequence). CDR3 protein: CASSRRNSATNEKLFF. Here the CDR3 DNA reads TGTGCCAGCAGCCGACGCAACAGTGCAACTAATGAAAAACTGTTTTTT.

CDR3 in amino acids: CASSQESGGLNEQFF. CDR3 coding DNA: TGCGCCAGCAGCCAAGAGTCGGGAGGGCTTAATGAGCAGTTCTTC. The chain links TRBV4-1 to TRBJ2-1, with TRBD2 matching 8 bases. Trimming at V came to 0 bases and at J to 7 bases, leaving 5 bases not matched to a gene. The CDR3 contains 15 residues. Germline lookup yields CDR1 MGHRA and CDR2 YSYEKL.

This clone was found a few times. The chain combines TRBV19 with TRBJ1-5, with D tentatively TRBD1 (6 bases). Germline-derived CDR1 and CDR2 are LNHDA and SQIVND (reference sequence). V was pared by 1 base and J by 0 bases, with 16 bases between. The CDR3 has 18 residues. The CDR3 DNA follows: TGTGCCAGTAGTATAGCGGGACAAGCCGGATATAGCAATCAGCCCCAGCATTTT. The encoded protein is CASSIAGQAGYSNQPQHF.

The J gene is TRBJ1-4, the V gene TRBV28; 11 positions agree with TRBD1. The CDR3 runs 15 residues. Looked up from germline, CDR1 is MDHEN and CDR2 is SYDVKM. V was pared by 5 bases and J by 7 bases, with 6 bases of the junction left unmatched. CDR3 DNA: TGTGCCAGCAGTCTCGGACAGGGGGCGAGTGAAAAACTGTTTTTT. Amino acid sequence: CASSLGQGASEKLFF.

The chain couples TRBV7-9 to TRBJ1-1; tentatively, D is TRBD1 (6 bases). This CDR3 region has 14 residues. Germline V lookup: CDR1 SEHNR, CDR2 FQNEAQ (reference sequence). Trimming took off 4 bases at V and 0 bases at J, with 9 bases between the two ends. CDR3 residues: CASSSTGMNTEAFF. DNA for the CDR3: TGTGCCAGCAGCTCCACAGGGATGAACACTGAAGCTTTCTTT.

The chain uses TRBV5-4 and TRBJ2-7; D possibly corresponds to TRBD1 (5 bases). In germline, CDR1 is SGHNT, CDR2 YYREEE (reference sequence). This CDR3 is 15 amino acids long. V lost 4 bases, J lost 6 bases, and 20 bases lay in between. CDR3 sequence (DNA): TGTGCCAGCAGCCTGGACATGGCGGCGATAGGCGAGCAGTACTTC. Translated, it gives CASSLDMAAIGEQYF.

The rearrangement joins TRBV7-2 to TRBJ1-1, with 7 bases lining up with TRBD1. Germline V gene data show CDR1 as SGHTA and CDR2 as FQGNSA. The junction had 10 bases not matched to a gene; V was cut back by 1 base and J by 5 bases. CDR3 length: 16 residues. The DNA for the CDR3 is TGTGCCAGCAGCTTAGGGATTTCCAGGGGGGTAACTGAAGCTTTCTTT. Its protein is CASSLGISRGVTEAFF.

This clone was picked up one time. This chain links TRBV15 with TRBJ2-1; a weak D match, TRBD1 (5 bases). Between the trimmed V and J ends, which lost 6 bases and 9 bases, there was a span of 15 bases. Germline V gene lookup returns CDR1 LNHNV and CDR2 YYDKDF (reference sequence). The CDR3 is made up of 13 amino acids. CDR3 sequence: CATRTAGIPEQFF. The CDR3 DNA sequence: TGTGCCACCAGGACAGCCGGAATCCCTGAGCAGTTCTTC.

The J gene is TRBJ1-1, the V gene TRBV5-1; D unresolved. Germline lookup yields CDR1 SGHRS and CDR2 YFSETQ. CDR3 size: 14 residues. Trimming took off 3 bases at V and 0 bases at J, with 9 bases between the two ends. For the CDR3, the DNA is TGCGCCAGCAGCTCACTACGGCTGAACACTGAAGCTTTCTTT. Translating it yields CASSSLRLNTEAFF.

The chain joins TRBV7-6 to TRBJ2-1; no firm D call. Germline V gene sequence: CDR1 SGHVS, CDR2 FNYEAQ. The CDR3 is 14 residues long. The ends were cut back, 0 bases at V and 10 bases at J, with 13 bases in the middle. As DNA, the CDR3 is TGTGCCAGCAGCTTAGCGAACTCCTTCCGCGAGCAGTTCTTC. Translating it yields CASSLANSFREQFF.

The chain couples TRBV9 to TRBJ2-1; 9 bases match TRBD2. V shed 3 bases, J shed 2 bases, and the junction held 3 bases outside the gene matches. This CDR3 comprises 15 residues. Germline V gene lookup returns CDR1 SGDLS and CDR2 YYNGEE. The chain's CDR3 is CASSAGLATYNEQFF. The DNA for the CDR3 is TGTGCCAGCAGCGCGGGACTAGCAACCTACAATGAGCAGTTCTTC.

This clone was seen a single time. This chain connects TRBV7-2 to TRBJ2-7; 13 positions agree with TRBD2. CDR1 is SGHTA, CDR2 FQGNSA, per germline. The CDR3 length is 16 residues. V was clipped by 3 bases and J by 0 bases; unmatched bases: 2. The CDR3 nucleotides read TGTGCCAGCAGCTTGACTAGCGGGGGGTTCTCCTACGAGCAGTACTTC. Protein: CASSLTSGGFSYEQYF.

This chain's CDR3 is CASSPGHMNTEAFF. The DNA for the CDR3 is TGTGCCAGCAGCCCGGGACATATGAACACTGAAGCTTTCTTT. This rearrangement joins TRBV7-2 to TRBJ1-1, with D tentatively TRBD1 (6 bases). The V gene's germline CDR1 is SGHTA and CDR2 FQGNSA. Trimming took 5 bases from V and 0 from J, leaving 10 bases between them. This CDR3 has 14 amino acids.